One sample yielded the 31 T cell receptor beta chains listed below, sequenced in a study of blood T cell repertoires in COVID-19. Sequenced by immunoSEQ multiplex PCR; TCRdb stores in-frame clones only, minus some. The sample lists about 160,000 clones, around 82% occurring once. Material for sequencing was PBMCs or T cells enriched from blood (not recorded which). These receptors all come from a woman aged 50 to 65 in a cohort exposed to, infected with or recovered from COVID-19 (not recorded which).

The chain links TRBV12-5 to TRBJ2-5; 7 bases agree with TRBD1. Trimming at V came to 5 bases and at J to 4 bases, leaving 16 bases not matched to a gene. The CDR3 loop spans 17 amino acids. CDR1 and CDR2 from the germline V gene are LGHNT and FRNRAP. CDR3 DNA: TGTGCTAGTGGTCTTCTTACAGGGGCCCTTCTTCCAGAGACCCAGTACTTC. Its translation: CASGLLTGALLPETQYF. The whole variable domain, filled in from reference TRBV12-5 and TRBJ2-5, reads DARVTQTPRHKVTEMGQEVTMRCQPILGHNTVFWYRQTMMQGLELLAYFRNRAPLDDSGMPKDRFSAEMPDATLATLKIQPSEPRDSAVYFCASGLLTGALLPETQYFGPGTRLLVL.

The chain combines TRBV28 with TRBJ1-4; D not resolved. V was clipped by 6 bases and J by 2 bases, with 25 bases between them. The CDR3 length is 19 residues. The germline V gene has CDR1 MDHEN and CDR2 SYDVKM. CDR3 DNA: TGTGCCAGCAGCGGAGCTTCGGGGAGTGACCTGGGGACTAATGAAAAACTGTTTTTT. Translated: CASSGASGSDLGTNEKLFF.

The V and J genes are TRBV28 and TRBJ1-2; D is unclear. CDR3 length equals 16 residues. Deletions cut 3 bases from V and 5 bases from J, with 19 bases between. CDR1 and CDR2 (germline): MDHEN, SYDVKM. The CDR3 loop is CASSFLRGKVGYGYTF. CDR3 DNA sequence: TGTGCCAGCAGTTTCTTGAGAGGGAAGGTAGGATATGGCTACACCTTC.

V usage is TRBV11-3 and J usage is TRBJ2-7; tentatively, D is TRBD2 (6 bases). Germline loops: CDR1 SGHNT, CDR2 YENEEA. This CDR3 region has 14 residues. The V gene lost 10 bases and the J gene lost 5 bases, with 21 bases spanning the gap. The CDR3: CANGGDWRLDEQYF. CDR3 DNA sequence: TGTGCCAACGGAGGGGACTGGCGACTGGACGAGCAGTACTTC. The entire variable domain, with the rest obtained from reference TRBV11-3 and TRBJ2-7, is as follows: EAGVVQSPRYKIIEKKQPVAFWCNPISGHNTLYWYLQNLGQGPELLIRYENEEAVDDSQLPKDRFSAERLKGVDSTLKIQPAELGDSAVYLCANGGDWRLDEQYFGPGTRLTVT.

The chain combines TRBV29-1 with TRBJ1-4; the D gene is possibly TRBD1 (5 bases). Trimming shortened V by 2 bases and J by 10 bases, and 14 bases separated the two germline ends. Germline V gene data show CDR1 as SQVTM and CDR2 as ANQGSEA. The CDR3 covers 13 residues. As DNA, the CDR3 is TGCAGCGTTGAATTTGGACAAAGAGGAAAACTGTTTTTT. It translates to CSVEFGQRGKLFF.

The V call is TRBV5-5, the J call TRBJ2-2, with 11 bases aligning to TRBD1. Germline V gene data show CDR1 as SGHKS and CDR2 as YYEKEE (reference sequence). The CDR3 runs to 17 residues. V shed 1 base, J shed 6 bases, and the junction held 8 bases outside the gene matches. CDR3 bases: TGTGCCAGCAGCTTGCGAACGGGACAGGGGGGCTCCGGGGAGCTGTTTTTT. This sequence encodes CASSLRTGQGGSGELFF.

This chain joins TRBV6-5 and TRBJ1-2; 9 bases map to TRBD1. Losses at the gene ends were 2 bases for V and 4 bases for J; bases not matched to a gene: 8. This CDR3 is built from 16 residues. Germline CDR1 MNHEY, CDR2 SVGAGI. The CDR3 reads CASSYLTGGGGYGYTF. The CDR3 DNA sequence: TGTGCCAGCAGTTACCTCACAGGGGGCGGGGGCTATGGCTACACCTTC.

The J gene is TRBJ2-1, the V gene TRBV6-2 or TRBV6-3; the D gene is possibly TRBD1 (5 bases). This CDR3 comprises 13 residues. With 5 bases removed from V and 5 bases from J, the gap between germline ends came to 10 bases. Germline loops: CDR1 MNHEY, CDR2 SVGEGT. Here the CDR3 DNA reads TGTGCCAGCAGTAGGGGCGATAACAATGAGCAGTTCTTC. Residues: CASSRGDNNEQFF.

V is TRBV11-2 and J is TRBJ2-7; D unclear. The CDR3 has 15 amino acids. The V end lost 5 bases, the J end lost 6 bases, and 20 bases lay between the germline ends. Germline values: CDR1 SGHAT, CDR2 FQNNGV. The CDR3 sequence is CASSPPGLISVEQYF. CDR3 bases: TGTGCCAGCAGCCCCCCAGGCCTGATATCGGTCGAGCAGTACTTC.

Concerning this clone: The germline gene is not matched at one end of the junction; a read error may be the cause. This chain connects TRBV7-7 to TRBJ2-1; 11 bases agree with TRBD2. This CDR3 comprises 15 residues. The germline V gene has CDR1 SSHAT and CDR2 FNYEAQ (reference sequence). This CDR3 reads CASSLAGGPSNEQFF. CDR3 nucleotides: TGTGCTAGCAGCTTAGCGGGAGGGCCGAGTAATGAGCAGTTCTTC.

The chain carries TRBV19 and TRBJ2-5; no firm D call. Looked up from germline, CDR1 is LNHDA and CDR2 is SQIVND (reference sequence). This CDR3 has 16 residues. V was shortened by 1 base and J by 7 bases, with 19 bases between the two germline ends. The CDR3 nucleotides are TGTGCCAGTAGTATAGGGAGCGATCGGAAGATGGGGACCCAGTACTTC. It encodes CASSIGSDRKMGTQYF.

The chain carries TRBV19 and TRBJ1-2, with D possibly TRBD1 on 5 matching bases. This CDR3 is 15 amino acids long. V dropped 3 bases and J dropped 8 bases, with 19 bases sitting between them. Germline V gives CDR1 LNHDA, CDR2 SQIVND (reference sequence). The CDR3 loop is CASSIGGGAALGYTF. CDR3 nucleotides: TGTGCCAGTAGTATCGGCGGGGGAGCCGCTTTAGGCTACACCTTC.

This chain links TRBV6-2 or TRBV6-3 with TRBJ2-7; 12 nucleotides match TRBD2. The CDR3 extends over 14 amino acids. Germline-derived CDR1 and CDR2 are MNHEY and SVGEGT. The junction had 3 bases not matched to a gene; V was cut back by 5 bases and J by 4 bases. The CDR3 loop is CASSSGLAGYEQYF. The CDR3 coding sequence is TGTGCCAGCAGTAGTGGACTAGCGGGATACGAGCAGTACTTC.

The chain is built from TRBV28 and TRBJ1-3; 7 nucleotides match TRBD1. The CDR3 is 10 residues long. J was trimmed by 14 bases and V by 6 bases; bases with no gene match: 4. CDR1 and CDR2 (germline): MDHEN, SYDVKM. CDR3 nucleotides: TGTGCCAGCAGCCGGGACAGTGTATATTTT. It encodes CASSRDSVYF.

This clone was picked up a small number of times. This chain connects TRBV5-1 to TRBJ2-3, with 8 bases fitting TRBD2. The CDR3 covers 14 residues. Germline assignment: CDR1 SGHRS and CDR2 YFSETQ. With 4 bases clipped from V and 2 bases from J, the junction kept 3 bases outside the gene matches. The CDR3 bases are TGCGCCAGCAGCCATAGCGGGGCCACAGATACGCAGTATTTT. The encoded protein is CASSHSGATDTQYF.

The chain couples TRBV28 to TRBJ1-5, with a tentative D call TRBD1 (6 bases). The CDR3 consists of 16 residues. V dropped 1 base and J dropped 1 base, with 11 bases sitting between them. The germline V gene has CDR1 MDHEN and CDR2 SYDVKM. The CDR3 sequence is CASSLYGGLSNQPQHF. The CDR3 coding sequence is TGTGCCAGCAGTTTATATGGGGGCTTGAGCAATCAGCCCCAGCATTTT.

This sequence joins TRBV28 and TRBJ2-3, with a possible D match to TRBD2 (5 bases). The germline V gene encodes CDR1 MDHEN and CDR2 SYDVKM. The CDR3 spans 16 residues. V was clipped by 6 bases and J by 3 bases, with 19 bases between them. CDR3 sequence reads: CASRTELGSGTDTQYF. CDR3 bases: TGTGCCAGCAGAACCGAATTAGGGAGTGGAACAGATACGCAGTATTTT.

The chain joins TRBV30 to TRBJ2-2; D is uncertain. V was trimmed by 0 bases and J by 8 bases, leaving 4 bases between them. The CDR3 has 11 residues. Looked up from germline, CDR1 is GTSNPN and CDR2 is SVGIG (reference sequence). DNA for the CDR3: TGTGCCTGGAGTGTCCTGGGGGAGCTGTTTTTT. Amino acids: CAWSVLGELFF.

The chain recombines TRBV5-1 with TRBJ2-7; 7 bases fit TRBD2. Losses at the gene ends were 0 bases for V and 2 bases for J; bases not matched to a gene: 5. CDR1 and CDR2 (germline): SGHRS, YFSETQ. The CDR3 has 15 amino acids. The CDR3 DNA is TGCGCCAGCAGCTTGGAGGCTAGCGGAACCTACGAGCAGTACTTC. This codes for CASSLEASGTYEQYF.

The genes are TRBV11-1 and TRBJ2-7, with 9 bases matching TRBD1. This CDR3 contains 14 residues. V lost 5 bases, J lost 5 bases, and 7 bases stayed unmatched. Germline V gene sequence: CDR1 SGHAT, CDR2 FQDESV (reference sequence). The CDR3 reads CASSLQTGGDEQYF. In nucleotides, the CDR3 is TGTGCCAGCAGCCTTCAAACAGGGGGCGACGAGCAGTACTTC.

CDR3 in DNA: TGTGCCAGCAGCCGACAGGTAAACACTGAAGCTTTCTTT. Translation gives CASSRQVNTEAFF. V and J are TRBV7-6 and TRBJ1-1, with D perhaps matching TRBD1 (6 bases). The CDR3 consists of 13 residues. Germline lookup yields CDR1 SGHVS and CDR2 FNYEAQ. V gave up 5 bases and J gave up 2 bases, with 9 bases separating them.

V and J are TRBV5-1 and TRBJ2-7; 9 nucleotides agree with TRBD1. The CDR3 is made up of 14 amino acids. The germline CDR1 and CDR2 sequences are SGHRS and YFSETQ. The V gene end was trimmed by 3 bases and the J gene end by 1 base; junction bases not matched to a gene: 2. The CDR3 nucleotides are TGCGCCAGCAGCTCGACAGGGGGGTCCTACGAGCAGTACTTC. Protein sequence: CASSSTGGSYEQYF.

This clone showed up many times. The chain uses TRBV5-4 and TRBJ2-7; 7 bases fit TRBD1. V shed 0 bases and J 3 bases; nucleotides not matched to a gene: 9. The CDR3 is made up of 16 amino acids. Germline V gene sequence: CDR1 SGHNT, CDR2 YYREEE (reference sequence). In DNA, the CDR3 is TGTGCCAGCAGCTTGGGGGACCGCAGGGGGAACTACGAGCAGTACTTC. This sequence encodes CASSLGDRRGNYEQYF.

The chain is built from TRBV19 and TRBJ2-3; tentatively, D is TRBD2 (6 bases). Germline CDR1 LNHDA, CDR2 SQIVND (reference sequence). This CDR3 comprises 14 residues. Deletions cut 10 bases from V and 1 base from J, with 15 bases between. The CDR3: CATSRDFGTDTQYF. CDR3 in DNA: TGTGCCACCTCCCGGGACTTCGGCACAGATACGCAGTATTTT.

The J gene is TRBJ2-3, the V gene TRBV11-3; D gene ambiguous. This CDR3 has 13 amino acids. The germline gives CDR1 SGHNT, CDR2 YENEEA. Trimming removed 1 base at V and 3 bases at J, with 5 bases between. CDR3: CASSLGGTDTQYF. The CDR3 DNA is TGTGCCAGCAGCTTAGGAGGTACAGATACGCAGTATTTT.

The chain is built from TRBV29-1 and TRBJ1-1; D perhaps matches TRBD1 (5 bases). Between the trimmed V and J ends, which lost 3 bases and 7 bases, there was a span of 21 bases. There are 15 residues in the CDR3. Germline lookup yields CDR1 SQVTM and CDR2 ANQGSEA. Here the CDR3 DNA reads TGCAGCGTTGAGGTGGCAGGTAGTCAGGGCGATGAAGCTTTCTTT. Translation gives CSVEVAGSQGDEAFF.

The chain employs TRBV19 and TRBJ2-5; TRBD1 is a possible D gene (6 bases). Deletions cut 3 bases from V and 10 bases from J, with 18 bases between. CDR3 length: 14 residues. Germline V gene sequence: CDR1 LNHDA, CDR2 SQIVND (reference sequence). The CDR3 DNA reads as TGTGCCAGTAGTATGGCAGGGGTGGGGAGAGGCCAGTACTTC. This translates into CASSMAGVGRGQYF.

CDR3 loop: CASRQTGDGYTF. CDR3 nucleotide sequence: TGTGCCAGCAGGCAGACAGGGGATGGCTACACCTTC. The rearrangement links TRBV5-6 to TRBJ1-2; 8 bases map to TRBD1. Germline V gene data show CDR1 as SGHDT and CDR2 as YYEEEE. V was clipped by 5 bases and J by 6 bases; unmatched bases: 3. The length of the CDR3 is 12 residues.

V and J are TRBV7-9 and TRBJ2-4; maybe TRBD1 (6 bases). The ends were cut back, 4 bases at V and 6 bases at J, with 16 bases in the middle. This CDR3 contains 15 residues. CDR1 and CDR2 from the germline V gene are SEHNR and FQNEAQ (reference sequence). CDR3 DNA sequence: TGTGCCAGCAGCTATGGCCAGGGGTTCCTAAACATTCAGTACTTC. Its translation is CASSYGQGFLNIQYF. The variable domain in full, completed from reference TRBV7-9 and TRBJ2-4, reads DTGVSQNPRHKITKRGQNVTFRCDPISEHNRLYWYRQTLGQGPEFLTYFQNEAQLEKSRLLSDRFSAERPKGSFSTLEIQRTEQGDSAMYLCASSYGQGFLNIQYFGAGTRLSVL.

CDR3 bases: TGTGCCAGCAGCTTAGACAGGGTCTATGAGCAGTTCTTC. Translation gives CASSLDRVYEQFF. This chain links TRBV5-4 with TRBJ2-1; 7 positions agree with TRBD1. The CDR3 contains 13 residues. The germline CDR1 and CDR2 sequences are SGHNT and YYREEE (reference sequence). Trimming at V came to 2 bases and at J to 8 bases, leaving 4 bases not matched to a gene.

The chain carries TRBV19 and TRBJ2-7, with 10 bases identical to TRBD2. Germline values: CDR1 LNHDA, CDR2 SQIVND (reference sequence). J was trimmed by 7 bases and V by 3 bases; bases with no gene match: 12. The CDR3 runs 16 residues. The CDR3 DNA reads as TGTGCCAGTAGTATCAAATACCTAGCGGGAGATCAAGAGCAGTACTTC. It yields the protein CASSIKYLAGDQEQYF.